This T cell receptor beta chain emerged from a study of read filtering for tumor transcriptome and immune sequencing. Turning to the study itself: Whole-transcriptome libraries were prepared after DNase treatment.

Every patient had bone marrow sampled while the disease was active. This clonotype was found a few times. Antigen specificity is unknown. From approximately 430 ng of RNA, a library with molecular barcoded alpha/delta and beta/gamma adaptors was made. MiXCR, run by TCRdb on the reads, gives a single entry per CDR3 protein. The sample shows roughly 90,000 distinct CDR3 sequences, about 12% of them seen only once. Regarding the study as a whole: The sorted CD138-negative fraction was a mixed bone marrow immune population, not purified T cells.

Germline V CDR1 and CDR2: MDHEN, SYDVKM. The V end lost 6 bases, the J end lost 5 bases, and 20 bases lay between the germline ends. The CDR3 spans 15 residues. The chain carries TRBV28 and TRBJ2-7; D possibly corresponds to TRBD2 (6 bases). The material sequenced was a population of CD138-negative cells sorted from bone marrow. The sequence derives from a donor aged 40 or over with multiple myeloma. The CDR3 nucleotides are TGTGCCAGCAGCACCCCCGGTCTAGCGAGGAACGAGCAGTACTTC. Translating it yields CASSTPGLARNEQYF.